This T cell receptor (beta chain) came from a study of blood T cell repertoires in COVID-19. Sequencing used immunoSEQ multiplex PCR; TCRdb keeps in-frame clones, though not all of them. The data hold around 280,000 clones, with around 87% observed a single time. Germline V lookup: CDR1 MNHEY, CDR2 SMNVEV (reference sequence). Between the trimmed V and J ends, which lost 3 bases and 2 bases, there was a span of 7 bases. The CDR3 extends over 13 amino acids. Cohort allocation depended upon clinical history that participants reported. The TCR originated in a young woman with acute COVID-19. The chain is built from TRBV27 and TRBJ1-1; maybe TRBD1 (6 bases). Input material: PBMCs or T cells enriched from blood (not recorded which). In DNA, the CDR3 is TGTGCCAGCAGTTTGGACAGCAACACTGAAGCTTTCTTT. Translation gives CASSLDSNTEAFF.